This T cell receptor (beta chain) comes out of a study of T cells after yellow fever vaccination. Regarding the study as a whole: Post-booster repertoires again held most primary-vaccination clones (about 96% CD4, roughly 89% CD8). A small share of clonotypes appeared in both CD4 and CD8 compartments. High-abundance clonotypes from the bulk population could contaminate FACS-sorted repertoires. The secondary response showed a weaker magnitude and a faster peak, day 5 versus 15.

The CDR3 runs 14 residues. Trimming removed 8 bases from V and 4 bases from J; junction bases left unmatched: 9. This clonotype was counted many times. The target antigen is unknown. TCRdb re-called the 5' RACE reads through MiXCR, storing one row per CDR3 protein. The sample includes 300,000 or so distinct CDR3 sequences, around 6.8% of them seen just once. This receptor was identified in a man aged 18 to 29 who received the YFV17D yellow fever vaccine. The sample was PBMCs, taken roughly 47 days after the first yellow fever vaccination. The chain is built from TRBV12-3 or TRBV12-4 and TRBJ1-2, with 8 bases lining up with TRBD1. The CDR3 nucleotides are TGTGCCAGCGGTCCCCGGGACAGGTTCTATGGCTACACCTTC. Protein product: CASGPRDRFYGYTF.